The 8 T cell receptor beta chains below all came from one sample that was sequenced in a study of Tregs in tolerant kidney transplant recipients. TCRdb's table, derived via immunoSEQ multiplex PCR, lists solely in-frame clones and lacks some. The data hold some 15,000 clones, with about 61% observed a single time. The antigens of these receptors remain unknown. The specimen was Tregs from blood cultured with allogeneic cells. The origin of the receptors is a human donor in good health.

The CDR3 spells CASSLRVDTLRGTEAFF. The CDR3 nucleotides are TGTGCCAGCAGTCTTCGCGTGGACACCCTTAGAGGCACTGAAGCTTTCTTT. The chain combines TRBV28 with TRBJ1-1, with a tentative D call TRBD1 (5 bases). Trimming cost V 5 bases and J 4 bases, with 23 bases left between them. Germline V gives CDR1 MDHEN, CDR2 SYDVKM. This CDR3 has 17 residues.

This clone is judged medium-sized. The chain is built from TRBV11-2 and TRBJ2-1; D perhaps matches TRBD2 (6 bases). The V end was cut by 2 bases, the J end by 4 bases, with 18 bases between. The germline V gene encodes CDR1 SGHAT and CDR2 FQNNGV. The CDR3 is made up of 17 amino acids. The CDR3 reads CASSLRFPSAPYNEQFF. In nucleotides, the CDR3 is TGTGCCAGCAGCTTACGGTTCCCTAGCGCACCGTACAATGAGCAGTTCTTC.

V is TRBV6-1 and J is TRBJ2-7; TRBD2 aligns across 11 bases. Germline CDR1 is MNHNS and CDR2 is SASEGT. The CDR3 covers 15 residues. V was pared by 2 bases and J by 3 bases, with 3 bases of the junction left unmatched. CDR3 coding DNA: TGTGCCAGCAGTGAAATGACTAGCGGGAACTACGAGCAGTACTTC. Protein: CASSEMTSGNYEQYF.

This chain's CDR3 is CASSLAVGLGYGYTF. The CDR3 DNA reads as TGTGCCAGCAGCTTAGCGGTGGGCCTCGGCTATGGCTACACCTTC. This chain joins TRBV7-2 and TRBJ1-2; no firm D call. V lost 0 bases to trimming and J lost 4 bases, with 12 bases between them. The CDR3 length is 15 residues. Germline V gene sequence: CDR1 SGHTA, CDR2 FQGNSA.

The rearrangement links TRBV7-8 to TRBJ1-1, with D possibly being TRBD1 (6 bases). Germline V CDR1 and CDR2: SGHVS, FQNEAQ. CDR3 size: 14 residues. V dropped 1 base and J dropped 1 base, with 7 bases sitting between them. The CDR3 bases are TGTGCCAGCAGCTTAGACAGGGAGAACACTGAAGCTTTCTTT. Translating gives CASSLDRENTEAFF.

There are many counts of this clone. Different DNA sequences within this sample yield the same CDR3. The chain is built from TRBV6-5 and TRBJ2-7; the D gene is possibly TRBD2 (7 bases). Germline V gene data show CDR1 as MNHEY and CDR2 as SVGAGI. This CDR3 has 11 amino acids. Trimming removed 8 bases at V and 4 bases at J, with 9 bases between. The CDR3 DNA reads TGTGCCAGCGGGAGGGGGTACGAGCAGTACTTC. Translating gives CASGRGYEQYF.

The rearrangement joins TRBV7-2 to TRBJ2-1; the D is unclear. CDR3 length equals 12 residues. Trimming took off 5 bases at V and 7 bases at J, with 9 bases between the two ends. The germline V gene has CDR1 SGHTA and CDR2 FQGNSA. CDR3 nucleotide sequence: TGTGCCAGCAGCCGTCAGGTGAATGAGCAGTTCTTC. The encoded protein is CASSRQVNEQFF.

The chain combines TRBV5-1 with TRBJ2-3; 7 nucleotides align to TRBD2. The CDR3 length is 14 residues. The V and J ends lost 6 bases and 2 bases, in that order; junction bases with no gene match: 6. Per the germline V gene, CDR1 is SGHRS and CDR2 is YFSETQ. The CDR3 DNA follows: TGCGCCAGCAATATCGGGGGGTTCACAGATACGCAGTATTTT. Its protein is CASNIGGFTDTQYF.